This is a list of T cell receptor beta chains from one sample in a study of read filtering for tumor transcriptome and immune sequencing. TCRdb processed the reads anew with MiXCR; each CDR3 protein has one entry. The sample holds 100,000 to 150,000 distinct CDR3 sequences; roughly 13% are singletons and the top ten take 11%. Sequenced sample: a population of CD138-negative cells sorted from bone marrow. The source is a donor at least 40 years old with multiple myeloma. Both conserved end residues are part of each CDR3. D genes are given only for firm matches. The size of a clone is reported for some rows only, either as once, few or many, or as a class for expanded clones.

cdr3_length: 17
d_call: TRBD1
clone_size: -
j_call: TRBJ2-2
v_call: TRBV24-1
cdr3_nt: TGTGCCACCAGTGACCCCGGACAGGACCTAAACACCGAGGAGCTGTTTTTT
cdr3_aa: CATSDPGQDLNTEELFF

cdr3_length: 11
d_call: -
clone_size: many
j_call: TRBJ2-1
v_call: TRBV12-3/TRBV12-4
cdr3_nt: TGTGCCAGCAGTTTGGTCAATGAGCAGTTCTTC
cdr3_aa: CASSLVNEQFF

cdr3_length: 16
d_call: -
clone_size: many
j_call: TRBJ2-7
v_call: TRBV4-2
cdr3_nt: TGTGCCAGCAGCCAAGATTATCTCGCGGGATTTTACGAGCAGTACTTC
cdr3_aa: CASSQDYLAGFYEQYF

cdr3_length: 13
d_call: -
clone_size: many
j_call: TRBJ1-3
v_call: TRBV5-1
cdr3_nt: TGCGCCAGCCAGGGCGAATCTGGAAACACCATATATTTT
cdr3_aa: CASQGESGNTIYF

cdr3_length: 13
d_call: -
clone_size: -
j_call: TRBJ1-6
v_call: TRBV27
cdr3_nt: TGTGCCAGCAGTTTCCGGCGCGAATTACCCCTCCACTTT
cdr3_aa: CASSFRRELPLHF

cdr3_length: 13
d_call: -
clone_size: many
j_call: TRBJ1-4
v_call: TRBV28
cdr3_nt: TGTGCCAGCATGGAGGGGGACGGCGAAAAACTGTTTTTT
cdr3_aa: CASMEGDGEKLFF

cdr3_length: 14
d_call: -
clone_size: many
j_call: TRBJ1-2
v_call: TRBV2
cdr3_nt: TGTGCCAGCAGAGGGGGGACCCTCTCGAGGGGCTACACCTTC
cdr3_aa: CASRGGTLSRGYTF

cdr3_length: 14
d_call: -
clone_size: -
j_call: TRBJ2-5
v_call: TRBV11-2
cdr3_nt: TGTGCCAGCAGCTTACAGGGGTACCAAGAGACCCAGTACTTC
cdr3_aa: CASSLQGYQETQYF

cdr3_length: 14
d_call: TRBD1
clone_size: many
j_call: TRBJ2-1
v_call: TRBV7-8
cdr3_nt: TGTGCCAGCAGCCTCCGGACAGGGGGCAATGAGCAGTTCTTC
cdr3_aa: CASSLRTGGNEQFF

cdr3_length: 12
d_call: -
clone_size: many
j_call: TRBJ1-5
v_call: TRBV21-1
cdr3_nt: TGTGCCAGCAGCAAAGTCCAACAGCCCCAGCATTTT
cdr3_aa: CASSKVQQPQHF

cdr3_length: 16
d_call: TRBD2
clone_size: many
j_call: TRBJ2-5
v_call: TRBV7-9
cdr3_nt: TGTGCCAGCAGCTCCCTAGCGGGAGGTTCCCAAGAGACCCAGTACTTC
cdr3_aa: CASSSLAGGSQETQYF

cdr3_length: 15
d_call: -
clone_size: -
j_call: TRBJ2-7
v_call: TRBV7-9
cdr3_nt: TGTGCCAGCAGCTTAGGTACGGGGCGCTCCTACGAGCAGTACTTC
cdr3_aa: CASSLGTGRSYEQYF

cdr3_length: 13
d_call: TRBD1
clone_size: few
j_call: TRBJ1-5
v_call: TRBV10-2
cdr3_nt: TGCGCCAGCAGTGGGACAGGGGTCCAGCCCCAGCATTTT
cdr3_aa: CASSGTGVQPQHF

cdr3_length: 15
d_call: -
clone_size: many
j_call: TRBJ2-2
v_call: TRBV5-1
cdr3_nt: TGCGCCAGCAGCTCGGACGGCAGGAACACCGGGGAGCTGTTTTTT
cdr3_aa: CASSSDGRNTGELFF

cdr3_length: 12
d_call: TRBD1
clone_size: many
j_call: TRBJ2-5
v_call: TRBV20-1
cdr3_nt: TGCAGTGCCAACAGGGGAGCCGGGACCCAGTACTTC
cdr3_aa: CSANRGAGTQYF

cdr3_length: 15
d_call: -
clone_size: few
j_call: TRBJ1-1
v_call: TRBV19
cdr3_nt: TGTGCCAGTAGTATGTTAGGGGATCGCGACACTGAAGCTTTCTTT
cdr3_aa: CASSMLGDRDTEAFF

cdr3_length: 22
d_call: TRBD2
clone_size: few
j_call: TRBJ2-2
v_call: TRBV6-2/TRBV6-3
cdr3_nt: TGTGCCAGCAGTTACTACGGCCGGTTGGGGACTAGCGGCCAAGCGAACACCGGGGAGCTGTTTTTT
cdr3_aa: CASSYYGRLGTSGQANTGELFF

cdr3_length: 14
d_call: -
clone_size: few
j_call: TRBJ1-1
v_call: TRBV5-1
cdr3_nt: TGCGCCAGCAGCTTGGCCGGGACTCACACTGAAGCTTTCTTT
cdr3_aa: CASSLAGTHTEAFF

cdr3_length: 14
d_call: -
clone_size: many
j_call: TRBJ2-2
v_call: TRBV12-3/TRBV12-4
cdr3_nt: TGTGCCACCCAAGCCAGGGGGAACACCGGGGAGCTGTTTTTT
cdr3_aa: CATQARGNTGELFF

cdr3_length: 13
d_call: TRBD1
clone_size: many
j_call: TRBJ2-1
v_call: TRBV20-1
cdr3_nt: TGCAGTGCTTGGACAGGGTTTTACGATGAGCAGTTCTTC
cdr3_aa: CSAWTGFYDEQFF

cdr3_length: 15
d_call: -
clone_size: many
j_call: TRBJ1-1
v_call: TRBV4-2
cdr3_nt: TGTGCCAGCAGCCAAGATCTTCCAGGGTACACTGAAGCTTTCTTT
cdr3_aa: CASSQDLPGYTEAFF

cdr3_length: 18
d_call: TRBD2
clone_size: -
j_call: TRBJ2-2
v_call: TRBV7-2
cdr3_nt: TGTGCCAGCAGCCTTTCACCGGGACTAGCGGGCCACACCGGGAAGCTGTTTTTT
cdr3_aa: CASSLSPGLAGHTGKLFF

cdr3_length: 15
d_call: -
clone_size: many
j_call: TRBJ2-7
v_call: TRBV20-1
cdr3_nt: TGCAGTGCTAGCGTCGACAGTTTGGCGGAAGGCGAGCAGTACTTC
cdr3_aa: CSASVDSLAEGEQYF

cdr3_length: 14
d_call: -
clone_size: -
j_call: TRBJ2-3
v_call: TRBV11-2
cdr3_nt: TGTGCCAGCAGCTTTTCCGGGGGCACAGATACGCAGTATTTT
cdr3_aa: CASSFSGGTDTQYF

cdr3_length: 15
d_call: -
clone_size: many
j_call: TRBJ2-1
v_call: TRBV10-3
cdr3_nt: TGTGCCATCAGTGAGTCTAGGGGATCCTACAATGAGCAGTTCTTC
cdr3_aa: CAISESRGSYNEQFF

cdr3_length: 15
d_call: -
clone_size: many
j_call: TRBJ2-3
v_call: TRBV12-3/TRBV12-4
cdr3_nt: TGTGCCAGCGGTTTGACGGCGATTCCCACAGATACGCAGTATTTT
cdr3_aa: CASGLTAIPTDTQYF

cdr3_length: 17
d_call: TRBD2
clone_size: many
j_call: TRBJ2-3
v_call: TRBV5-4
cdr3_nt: TGTGCCAGCAGCTGGGCGGCGGGGGGCTTCGGGTCGGATACGCAGTATTTT
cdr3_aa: CASSWAAGGFGSDTQYF

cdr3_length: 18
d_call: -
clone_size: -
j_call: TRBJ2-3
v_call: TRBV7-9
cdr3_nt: TGTGCCAGCAGCTTACCCAATGGTGCAGGGTCGGGCACAGATACGCAGTATTTT
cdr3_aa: CASSLPNGAGSGTDTQYF

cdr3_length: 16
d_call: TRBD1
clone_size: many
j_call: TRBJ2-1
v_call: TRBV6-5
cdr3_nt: TGTGCCAGCAGTTACTCCAGGACAGGGGCCTACAATGAGCAGTTCTTC
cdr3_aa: CASSYSRTGAYNEQFF

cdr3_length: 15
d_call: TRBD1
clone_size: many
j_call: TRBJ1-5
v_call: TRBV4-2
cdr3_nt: TGTGCCAGCAGCCAAGGACCAGACAGGGATCAGCCCCAGCATTTT
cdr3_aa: CASSQGPDRDQPQHF

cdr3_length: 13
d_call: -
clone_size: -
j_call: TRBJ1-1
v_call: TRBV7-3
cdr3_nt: TGTGCCAGCAGCCGTAGCATGAACACTGAAGCTTTCTTT
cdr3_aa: CASSRSMNTEAFF

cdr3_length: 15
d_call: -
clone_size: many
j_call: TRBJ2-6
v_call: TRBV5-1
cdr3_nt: TGCGCCAGCAGCTTGGGGGGCGCTGGGGCCAACGTCCTGACTTTC
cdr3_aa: CASSLGGAGANVLTF

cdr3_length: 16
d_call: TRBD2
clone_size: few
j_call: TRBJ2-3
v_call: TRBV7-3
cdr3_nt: TGTGCCAGCAGCCAGGGACTAGCGGGAGGGATGGATACGCAGTATTTT
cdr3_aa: CASSQGLAGGMDTQYF

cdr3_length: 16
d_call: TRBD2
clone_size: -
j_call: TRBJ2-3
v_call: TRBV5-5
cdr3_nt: TGTGCCAGCAGCTCAAAACTAGCGGGAGGGCCTGGAACGCAGTATTTT
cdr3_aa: CASSSKLAGGPGTQYF

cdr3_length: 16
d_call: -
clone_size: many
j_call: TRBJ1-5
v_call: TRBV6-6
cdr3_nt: TGTGCCAGCAAAACCCACGGGGTCAAGGAAAATCAGCCCCAGCATTTT
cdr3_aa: CASKTHGVKENQPQHF